The rows below give T cell receptor beta chains drawn from one sample of a study of blood T cell repertoires in COVID-19. Data came from immunoSEQ multiplex PCR; TCRdb stores just in-frame clones and leaves some out. The sample lists a few hundred thousand clones; around 86% were seen once. Material for sequencing was PBMCs or T cells enriched from blood (not recorded which). These receptors originate from a middle-aged woman with acute COVID-19. Both conserved end residues are part of each CDR3. A D gene is named only where the DNA matches it firmly. Expanded clones are given a class, and other clones once, few, many or no size at all.

-,TRBV4-1,-,TRBJ2-3,CASRLEGRADTQYF,TGCGCCAGCAGGTTGGAGGGCCGGGCAGATACGCAGTATTTT
-,TRBV27,TRBD1,TRBJ1-2,CASSLSTGNYGYTF,TGTGCCAGCAGTTTATCGACAGGGAACTATGGCTACACCTTC
-,TRBV12-3/TRBV12-4,-,TRBJ1-1,CASRTTGNTEAFF,TGTGCCAGCAGGACGACAGGGAACACTGAAGCTTTCTTT
-,TRBV28,-,TRBJ1-6,CASSLGRTGLRALHF,TGTGCCAGCAGTTTGGGCCGGACGGGTTTGCGGGCCCTCCACTTT
-,TRBV7-9,-,TRBJ2-2,CASSFDTGELFF,TGTGCCAGCAGCTTCGACACCGGGGAGCTGTTTTTT
-,TRBV6-5,TRBD1,TRBJ2-6,CASRGDRVGANVLTF,TGTGCCAGCAGGGGGGACAGGGTCGGGGCCAACGTCCTGACTTTC
-,TRBV2,TRBD2,TRBJ2-7,CASSIENRLAGEYF,TGTGCCAGCAGCATAGAGAATAGGCTAGCGGGAGAGTACTTC
-,TRBV7-2,TRBD2,TRBJ2-1,CASSLPTLALNEQFF,TGTGCCAGCAGCCTACCGACACTAGCGCTCAATGAGCAGTTCTTC
once,TRBV12-5,TRBD1,TRBJ2-2,CASGWRTGGARLDSGELFF,TGTGCTAGTGGTTGGCGGACAGGGGGCGCGAGGTTGGATTCCGGGGAGCTGTTTTTT
-,TRBV28,-,TRBJ2-7,CASSSIVADGYEQYF,TGTGCCAGCAGCTCTATCGTGGCAGACGGGTACGAGCAGTACTTC
-,TRBV16,-,TRBJ2-5,CASSQLSGTAGSGQYF,TGTGCCAGCAGCCAATTATCCGGGACAGCGGGTTCGGGCCAGTACTTC
few,TRBV11-3,TRBD2,TRBJ2-1,CASSSRLLAGVGWSYNEQFF,TGTGCCAGCAGCTCCCGCCTACTAGCGGGAGTAGGCTGGTCCTACAATGAGCAGTTCTTC
-,TRBV27,TRBD2,TRBJ2-3,CASSYERGSTDTQYF,TGTGCCAGCAGTTACGAGCGGGGGAGCACAGATACGCAGTATTTT
-,TRBV24-1,-,TRBJ2-5,CATSDFGQTQYF,TGTGCCACCAGTGATTTTGGGCAGACCCAGTACTTC
-,TRBV6-1,-,TRBJ2-7,CASSEFRSYEQYF,TGTGCCAGCAGTGAGTTCCGCTCCTACGAGCAGTACTTC
-,TRBV2,-,TRBJ2-7,CAVSVNSYEQYF,TGTGCCGTTAGCGTCAACTCCTACGAGCAGTACTTC
-,TRBV20-1,-,TRBJ2-1,CSASEGREQFF,TGCAGTGCCAGCGAGGGGAGGGAGCAGTTCTTC
-,TRBV18,-,TRBJ1-3,CASSPTGGAENTIYF,TGTGCCAGCTCACCAACGGGGGGCGCGGAAAACACCATATATTTT
-,TRBV28,-,TRBJ1-2,CASSWQGYGYTF,TGTGCCAGCAGTTGGCAGGGCTATGGCTACACCTTC
-,TRBV18,TRBD2,TRBJ2-5,CASSQGLQETQYF,TGTGCCAGCTCGCAGGGACTACAAGAGACCCAGTACTTC
-,TRBV7-8,-,TRBJ2-7,CASSSGGRVRGRDEQYF,TGTGCCAGCAGCTCAGGGGGGCGGGTGAGGGGCCGAGACGAGCAGTACTTC
-,TRBV6-5,TRBD1,TRBJ1-5,CASSLQGALPQPQHF,TGTGCCAGCAGTTTACAGGGGGCGCTTCCCCAGCCCCAGCATTTT
once,TRBV28,-,TRBJ2-2,CASLSRANTGELFF,TGTGCCAGCCTATCCAGGGCCAACACCGGGGAGCTGTTTTTT
once,TRBV25-1,-,TRBJ2-7,CASSESVGVMDPYEQYF,TGTGCCAGCAGTGAATCGGTGGGAGTTATGGATCCCTACGAGCAGTACTTC
-,TRBV29-1,-,TRBJ2-5,CSVRKGGETQYF,TGCAGCGTTCGGAAGGGAGGAGAGACCCAGTACTTC
-,TRBV11-2,-,TRBJ2-2,CASSLDGPVTGELFF,TGTGCCAGCAGCTTAGATGGCCCCGTCACCGGGGAGCTGTTTTTT
-,TRBV7-9,TRBD1,TRBJ2-1,CASSLGQGGNEQFF,TGTGCCAGCAGCTTAGGACAGGGGGGAAATGAGCAGTTCTTC
-,TRBV4-1,TRBD2,TRBJ2-3,CAVSSGRVDTQYF,TGCGCTGTGAGTAGCGGGAGGGTGGATACGCAGTATTTT
-,TRBV27,TRBD1,TRBJ1-2,CASSLTGDYGYTF,TGTGCCAGCAGTTTAACAGGGGACTATGGCTACACCTTC